This TCR beta chain originates from a study of T cell responses to AZD1222 COVID-19 vaccine. Second-dose groups at about 4 or about 12 weeks were pooled. Trimming removed 3 bases from V and 0 bases from J, with 14 bases in between. The CDR3 contains 16 residues. Per the germline V gene, CDR1 is MDHEN and CDR2 is SYDVKM. Findings and caveats of the study: Reportedly, nearly half of unique spike TCRs recognized epitopes outside B.1.351/B.1.1.7 mutations.

The repertoire was sequenced with immunoSEQ multiplex PCR; TCRdb's copy has only in-frame clones and lacks some. The sample has tens of thousands of clones, 75% to 90% seen once. Concerning this clone itself: Its target is unknown.

This specimen consisted of peripheral blood, obtained 28 days after the second AZD1222 dose. The rearrangement joins TRBV28 to TRBJ1-1, with a possible D match to TRBD1 (6 bases). This receptor was taken from an adult who received the AZD1222 COVID-19 vaccine. DNA for the CDR3: TGTGCCAGCAGTTTGACAGGCGGAGCCCTGAACACTGAAGCTTTCTTT. It translates to CASSLTGGALNTEAFF.